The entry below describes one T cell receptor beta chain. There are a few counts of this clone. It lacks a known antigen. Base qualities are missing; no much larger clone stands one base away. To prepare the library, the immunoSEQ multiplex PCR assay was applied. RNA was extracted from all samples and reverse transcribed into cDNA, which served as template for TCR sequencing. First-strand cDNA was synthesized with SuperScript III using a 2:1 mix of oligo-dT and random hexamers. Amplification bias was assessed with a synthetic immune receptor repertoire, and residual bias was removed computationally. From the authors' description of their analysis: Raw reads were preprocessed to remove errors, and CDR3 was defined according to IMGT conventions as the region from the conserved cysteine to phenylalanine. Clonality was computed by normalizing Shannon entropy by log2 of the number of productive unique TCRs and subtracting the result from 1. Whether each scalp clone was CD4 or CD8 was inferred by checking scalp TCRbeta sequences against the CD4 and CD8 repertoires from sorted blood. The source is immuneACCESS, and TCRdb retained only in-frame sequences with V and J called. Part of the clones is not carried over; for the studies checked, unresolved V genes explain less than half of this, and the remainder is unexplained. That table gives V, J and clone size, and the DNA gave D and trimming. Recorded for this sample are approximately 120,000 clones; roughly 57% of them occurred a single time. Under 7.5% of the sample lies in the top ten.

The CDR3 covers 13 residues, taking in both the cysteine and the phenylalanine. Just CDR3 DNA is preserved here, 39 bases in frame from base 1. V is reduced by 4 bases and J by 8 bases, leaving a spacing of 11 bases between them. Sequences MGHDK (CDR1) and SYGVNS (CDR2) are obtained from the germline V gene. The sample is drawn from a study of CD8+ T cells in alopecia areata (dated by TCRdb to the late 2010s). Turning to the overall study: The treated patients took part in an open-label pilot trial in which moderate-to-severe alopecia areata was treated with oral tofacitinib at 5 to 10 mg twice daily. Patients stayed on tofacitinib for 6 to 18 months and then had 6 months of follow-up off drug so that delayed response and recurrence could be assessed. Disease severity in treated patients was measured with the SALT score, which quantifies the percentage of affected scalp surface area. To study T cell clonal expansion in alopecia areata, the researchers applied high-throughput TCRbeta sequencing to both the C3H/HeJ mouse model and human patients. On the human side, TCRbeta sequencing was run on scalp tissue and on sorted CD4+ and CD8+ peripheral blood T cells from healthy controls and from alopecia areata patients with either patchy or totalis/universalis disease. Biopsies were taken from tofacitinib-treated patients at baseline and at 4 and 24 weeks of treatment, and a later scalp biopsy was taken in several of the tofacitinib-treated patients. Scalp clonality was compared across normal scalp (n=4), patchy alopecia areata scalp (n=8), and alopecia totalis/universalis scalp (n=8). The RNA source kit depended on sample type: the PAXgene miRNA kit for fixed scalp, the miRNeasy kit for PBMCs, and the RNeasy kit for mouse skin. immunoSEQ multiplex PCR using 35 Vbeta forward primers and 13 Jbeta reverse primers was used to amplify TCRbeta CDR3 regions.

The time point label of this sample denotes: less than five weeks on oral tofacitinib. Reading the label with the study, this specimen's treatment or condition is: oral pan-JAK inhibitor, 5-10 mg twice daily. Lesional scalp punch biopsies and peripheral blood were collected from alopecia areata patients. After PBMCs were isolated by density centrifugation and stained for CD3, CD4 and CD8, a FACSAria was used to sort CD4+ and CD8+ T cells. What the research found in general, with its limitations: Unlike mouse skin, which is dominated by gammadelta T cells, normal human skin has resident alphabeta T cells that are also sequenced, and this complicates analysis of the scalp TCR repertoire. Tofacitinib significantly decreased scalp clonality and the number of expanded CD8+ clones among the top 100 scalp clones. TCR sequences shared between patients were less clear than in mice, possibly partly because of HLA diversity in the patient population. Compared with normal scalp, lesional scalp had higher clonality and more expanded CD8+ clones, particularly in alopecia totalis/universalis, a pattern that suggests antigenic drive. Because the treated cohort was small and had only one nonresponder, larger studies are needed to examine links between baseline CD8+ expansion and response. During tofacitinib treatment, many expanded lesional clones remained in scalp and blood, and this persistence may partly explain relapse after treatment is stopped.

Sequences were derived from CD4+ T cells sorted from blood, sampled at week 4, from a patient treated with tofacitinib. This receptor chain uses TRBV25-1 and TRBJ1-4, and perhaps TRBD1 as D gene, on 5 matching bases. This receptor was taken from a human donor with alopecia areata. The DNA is TGTGCCAGCAGTGTCCCGGGGGACGAAAAACTGTTTTTT. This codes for CASSVPGDEKLFF.